Detailed here is one T cell receptor (beta chain). The data stem from a study of Ad26.COV2.S vaccination and SARS-CoV-2 variants. Treatment of the sample: roughly 19 received Ad26.COV2.S at low or high dose, single or two shots; five or six received placebo; per-sample allocation not given. At day 63 after the first vaccine or placebo injection, samples were drawn. Method: immunoSEQ multiplex PCR; TCRdb's copy keeps in-frame clones and lacks some. The repertoire holds about half a million clones, 80% to 90% seen once, with around 1.6% in the top ten. This sample comprised peripheral blood, obtained in a trial of Ad26.COV2.S vaccine versus placebo. This TCR came from a person between 18 and 65 years old who received the Ad26.COV2.S COVID-19 vaccine or a placebo.

The CDR3 is CASSLGDRPNTEAFF. The CDR3 bases are TGCGCCAGCAGCTTGGGGGACAGACCGAACACTGAAGCTTTCTTT. The chain carries TRBV5-1 and TRBJ1-1; TRBD1 matches 7 bases. This CDR3 has 15 amino acids. Looked up from germline, CDR1 is SGHRS and CDR2 is YFSETQ. The V gene end was trimmed by 0 bases and the J gene end by 1 base; junction bases not matched to a gene: 3.